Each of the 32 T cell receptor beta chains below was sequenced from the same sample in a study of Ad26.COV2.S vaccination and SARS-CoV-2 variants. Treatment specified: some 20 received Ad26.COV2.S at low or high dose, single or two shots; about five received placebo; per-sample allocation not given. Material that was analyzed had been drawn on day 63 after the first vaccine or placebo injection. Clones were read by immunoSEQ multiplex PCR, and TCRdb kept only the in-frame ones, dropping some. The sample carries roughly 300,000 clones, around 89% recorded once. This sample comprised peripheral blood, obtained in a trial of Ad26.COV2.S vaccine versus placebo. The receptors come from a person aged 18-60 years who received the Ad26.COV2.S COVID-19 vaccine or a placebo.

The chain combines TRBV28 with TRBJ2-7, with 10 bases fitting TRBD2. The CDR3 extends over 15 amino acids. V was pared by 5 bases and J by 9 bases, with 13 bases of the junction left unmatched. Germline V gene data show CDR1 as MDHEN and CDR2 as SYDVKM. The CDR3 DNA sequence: TGTGCCAGCAGTCGAACGGGACTAGCGATAGTCAGGCAGTACTTC. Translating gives CASSRTGLAIVRQYF.

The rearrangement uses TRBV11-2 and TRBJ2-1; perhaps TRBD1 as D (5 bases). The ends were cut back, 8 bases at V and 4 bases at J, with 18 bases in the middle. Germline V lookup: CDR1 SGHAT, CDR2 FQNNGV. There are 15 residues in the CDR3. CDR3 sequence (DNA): TGTGCCAGCCGCCCGATTCAGGGAATATACAATGAGCAGTTCTTC. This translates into CASRPIQGIYNEQFF.

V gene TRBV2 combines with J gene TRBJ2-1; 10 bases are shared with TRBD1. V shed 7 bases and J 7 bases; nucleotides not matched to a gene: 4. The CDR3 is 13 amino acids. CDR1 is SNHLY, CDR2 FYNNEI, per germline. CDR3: CASTRDRGNEQFF. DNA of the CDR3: TGTGCCAGCACAAGGGACAGGGGAAATGAGCAGTTCTTC.

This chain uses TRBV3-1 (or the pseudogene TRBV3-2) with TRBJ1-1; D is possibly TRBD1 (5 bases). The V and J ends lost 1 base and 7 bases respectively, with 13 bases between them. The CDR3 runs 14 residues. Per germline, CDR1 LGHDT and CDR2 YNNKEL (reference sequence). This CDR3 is CASSQGGTGGEAFF. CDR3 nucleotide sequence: TGTGCCAGCAGCCAAGGGGGCACTGGTGGTGAAGCTTTCTTT.

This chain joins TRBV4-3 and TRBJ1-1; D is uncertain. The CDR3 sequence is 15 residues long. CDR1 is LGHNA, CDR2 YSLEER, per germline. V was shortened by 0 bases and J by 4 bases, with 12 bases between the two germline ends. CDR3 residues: CASSQDPKLPTEAFF. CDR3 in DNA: TGCGCCAGCAGCCAAGATCCGAAGTTACCCACTGAAGCTTTCTTT.

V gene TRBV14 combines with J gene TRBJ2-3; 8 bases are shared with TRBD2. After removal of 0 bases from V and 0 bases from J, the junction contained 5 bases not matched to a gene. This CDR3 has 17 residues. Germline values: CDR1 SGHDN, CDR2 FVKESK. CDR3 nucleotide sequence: TGTGCCAGCAGCCAAGATATAGCGGGACCTAGCACAGATACGCAGTATTTT. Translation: CASSQDIAGPSTDTQYF.

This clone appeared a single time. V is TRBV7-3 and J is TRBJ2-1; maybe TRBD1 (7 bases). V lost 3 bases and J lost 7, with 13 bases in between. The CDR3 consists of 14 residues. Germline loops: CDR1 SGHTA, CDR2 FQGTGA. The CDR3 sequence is CASSLWTGGNEQFF. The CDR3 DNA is TGTGCCAGCAGCTTGTGGACAGGAGGGAATGAGCAGTTCTTC.

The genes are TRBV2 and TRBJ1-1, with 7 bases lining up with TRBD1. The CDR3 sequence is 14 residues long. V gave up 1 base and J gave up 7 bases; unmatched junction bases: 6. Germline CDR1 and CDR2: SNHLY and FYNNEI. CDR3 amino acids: CASSEGGGLFEAFF. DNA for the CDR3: TGTGCCAGCAGTGAAGGAGGGGGCTTGTTTGAAGCTTTCTTT.

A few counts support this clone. The CDR3 DNA follows: TGTGCCAGCAGCCGCGCGGGAGAGCCAGGAAACACCATATATTTT. Translated: CASSRAGEPGNTIYF. V is TRBV5-5 and J is TRBJ1-3; D is ambiguous. CDR3 length equals 15 residues. Germline V gives CDR1 SGHKS, CDR2 YYEKEE (reference sequence). V was trimmed by 4 bases and J by 4 bases, leaving 15 bases between them. Combining the CDR3 with reference TRBV5-5 and TRBJ1-3 gives the whole variable domain DAGVTQSPTHLIKTRGQQVTLRCSPISGHKSVSWYQQVLGQGPQFIFQYYEKEERGRGNFPDRFSARQFPNYSSELNVNALLLGDSALYLCASSRAGEPGNTIYFGEGSWLTVV.

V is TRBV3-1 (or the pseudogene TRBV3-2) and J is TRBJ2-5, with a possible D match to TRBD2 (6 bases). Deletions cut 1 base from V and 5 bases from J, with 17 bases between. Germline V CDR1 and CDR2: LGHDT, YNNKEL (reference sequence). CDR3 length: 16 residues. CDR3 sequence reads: CASSQGVRRGSETQYF. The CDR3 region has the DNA TGTGCCAGCAGCCAAGGGGTCCGGAGGGGTTCGGAGACCCAGTACTTC.

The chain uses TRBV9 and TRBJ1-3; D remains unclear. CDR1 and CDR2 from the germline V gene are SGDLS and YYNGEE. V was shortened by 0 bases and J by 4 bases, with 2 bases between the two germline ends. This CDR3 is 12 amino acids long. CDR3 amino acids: CASSVGGNTIYF. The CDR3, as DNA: TGTGCCAGCAGCGTAGGGGGAAACACCATATATTTT.

CDR3: CASSSTGWQTEAFF. CDR3 nucleotide sequence: TGTGCCAGCAGCTCGACAGGGTGGCAGACTGAAGCTTTCTTT. The chain couples TRBV5-6 to TRBJ1-1; 7 bases are shared with TRBD1. Germline V gene data show CDR1 as SGHDT and CDR2 as YYEEEE. The CDR3 is made up of 14 amino acids. J lost 5 bases, V lost 3 bases, and 7 bases had no gene match.

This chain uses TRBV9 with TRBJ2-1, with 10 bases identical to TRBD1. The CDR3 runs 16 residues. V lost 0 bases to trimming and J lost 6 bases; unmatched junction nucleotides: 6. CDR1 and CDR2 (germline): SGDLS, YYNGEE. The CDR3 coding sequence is TGTGCCAGCAGCGTAGCAAGGGGACAGGGGATCAATGAGCAGTTCTTC. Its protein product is CASSVARGQGINEQFF.

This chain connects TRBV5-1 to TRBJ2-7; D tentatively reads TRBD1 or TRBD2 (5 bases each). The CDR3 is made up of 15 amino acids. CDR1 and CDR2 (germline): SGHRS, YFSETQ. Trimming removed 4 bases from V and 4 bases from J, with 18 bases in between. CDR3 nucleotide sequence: TGCGCCAGCAGCCGGGAACTAGACAGCTTATACGAGCAGTACTTC. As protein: CASSRELDSLYEQYF. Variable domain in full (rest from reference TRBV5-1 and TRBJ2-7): KAGVTQTPRYLIKTRGQQVTLSCSPISGHRSVSWYQQTPGQGLQFLFEYFSETQRNKGNFPGRFSGRQFSNSRSEMNVSTLELGDSALYLCASSRELDSLYEQYFGPGTRLTVT.

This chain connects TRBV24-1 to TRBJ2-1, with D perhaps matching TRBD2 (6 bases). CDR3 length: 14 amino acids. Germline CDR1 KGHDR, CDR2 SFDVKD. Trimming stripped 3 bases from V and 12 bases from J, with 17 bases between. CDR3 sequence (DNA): TGTGCCACCAGTGATGGGGGGACGCCACGCGGGCAGTTCTTC. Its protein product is CATSDGGTPRGQFF.

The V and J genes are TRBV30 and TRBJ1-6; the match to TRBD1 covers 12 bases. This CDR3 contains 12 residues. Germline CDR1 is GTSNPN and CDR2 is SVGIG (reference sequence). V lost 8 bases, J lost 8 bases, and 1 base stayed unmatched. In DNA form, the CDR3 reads TGTGCCGGGGACAGGGGGCATTCACCCCTCCACTTT. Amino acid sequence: CAGDRGHSPLHF.

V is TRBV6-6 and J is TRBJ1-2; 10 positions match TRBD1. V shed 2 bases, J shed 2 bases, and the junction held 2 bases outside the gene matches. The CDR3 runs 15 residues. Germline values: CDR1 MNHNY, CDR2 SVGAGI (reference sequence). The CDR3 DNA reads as TGTGCCAGCAGTTACCCGGACAGGGGGAACTATGGCTACACCTTC. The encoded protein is CASSYPDRGNYGYTF.

CDR3 coding DNA: TGTGCCAGCAGCCGGGACAGGGGATCCTACGAGCAGTACTTC. This translates into CASSRDRGSYEQYF. V gene TRBV11-1 combines with J gene TRBJ2-7; 10 bases match TRBD1. Germline V CDR1 and CDR2: SGHAT, FQDESV (reference sequence). Trimming took 5 bases from V and 1 from J; bases not matched to a gene: 2. This CDR3 is 14 amino acids long.

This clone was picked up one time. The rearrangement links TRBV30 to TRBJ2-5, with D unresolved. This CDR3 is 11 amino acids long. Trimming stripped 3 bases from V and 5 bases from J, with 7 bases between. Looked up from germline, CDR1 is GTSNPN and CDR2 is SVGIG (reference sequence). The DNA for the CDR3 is TGTGCCTGGAGCCATAGGGAGACCCAGTACTTC. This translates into CAWSHRETQYF. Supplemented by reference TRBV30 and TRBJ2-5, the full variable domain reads SQTIHQWPATLVQPVGSPLSLECTVEGTSNPNLYWYRQAAGRGLQLLFYSVGIGQISSEVPQNLSASRPQDRQFILSSKKLLLSDSGFYLCAWSHRETQYFGPGTRLLVL.

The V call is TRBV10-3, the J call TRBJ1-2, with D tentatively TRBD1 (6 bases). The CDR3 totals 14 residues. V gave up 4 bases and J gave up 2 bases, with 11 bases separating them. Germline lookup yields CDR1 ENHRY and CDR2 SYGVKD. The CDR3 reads CAISARTENYGYTF. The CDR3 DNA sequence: TGTGCCATCAGTGCGCGGACAGAAAACTATGGCTACACCTTC.

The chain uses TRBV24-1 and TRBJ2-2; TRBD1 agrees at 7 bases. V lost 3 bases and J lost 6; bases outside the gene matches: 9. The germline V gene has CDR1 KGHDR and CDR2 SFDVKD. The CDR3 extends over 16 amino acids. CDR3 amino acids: CATSDEGGLRAGELFF. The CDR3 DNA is TGTGCCACCAGTGATGAAGGGGGCTTGAGGGCCGGGGAGCTGTTTTTT.

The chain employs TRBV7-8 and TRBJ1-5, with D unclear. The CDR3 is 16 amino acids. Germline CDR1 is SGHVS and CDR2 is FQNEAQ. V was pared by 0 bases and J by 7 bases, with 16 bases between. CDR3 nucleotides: TGTGCCAGCAGCTTAGCGCGGCAGCAATTCATCCAGCCCCAGCATTTT. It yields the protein CASSLARQQFIQPQHF.

The CDR3 DNA is TGTGCCAGCAGCTTAGGGGGGACTGGGCAAGAGACCCAGTACTTC. Residues: CASSLGGTGQETQYF. The chain joins TRBV11-3 to TRBJ2-5; maybe TRBD2 (6 bases). The V end was cut by 1 base, the J end by 2 bases, with 11 bases between. The CDR3 consists of 15 residues. Germline CDR1 SGHNT, CDR2 YENEEA.

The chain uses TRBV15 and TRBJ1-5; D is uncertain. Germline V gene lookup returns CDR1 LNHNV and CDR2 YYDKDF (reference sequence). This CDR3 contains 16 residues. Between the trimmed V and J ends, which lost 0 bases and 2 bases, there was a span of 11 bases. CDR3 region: CATSRERVLGNQPQHF. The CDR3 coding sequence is TGTGCCACCAGCAGAGAGAGGGTTTTAGGCAATCAGCCCCAGCATTTT.

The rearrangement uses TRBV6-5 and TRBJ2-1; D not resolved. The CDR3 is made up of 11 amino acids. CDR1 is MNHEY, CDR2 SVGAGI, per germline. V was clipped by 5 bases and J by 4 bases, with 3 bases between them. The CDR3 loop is CASSKYNEQFF. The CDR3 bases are TGTGCCAGCAGTAAGTACAATGAGCAGTTCTTC.

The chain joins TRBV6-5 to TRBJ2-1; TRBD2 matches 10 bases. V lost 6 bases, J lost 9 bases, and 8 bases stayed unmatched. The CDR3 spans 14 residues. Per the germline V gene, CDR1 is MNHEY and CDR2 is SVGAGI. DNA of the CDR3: TGTGCCAGCAGCAGGACTAGCGGAGCCCCTGAGCAGTTCTTC. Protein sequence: CASSRTSGAPEQFF.

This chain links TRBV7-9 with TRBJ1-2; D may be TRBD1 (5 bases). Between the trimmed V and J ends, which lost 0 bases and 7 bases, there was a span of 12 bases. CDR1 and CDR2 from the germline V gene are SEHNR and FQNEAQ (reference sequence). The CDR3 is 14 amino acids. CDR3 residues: CASSLAGAALGYTF. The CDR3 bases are TGTGCCAGCAGCTTAGCAGGGGCGGCGCTTGGCTACACCTTC.

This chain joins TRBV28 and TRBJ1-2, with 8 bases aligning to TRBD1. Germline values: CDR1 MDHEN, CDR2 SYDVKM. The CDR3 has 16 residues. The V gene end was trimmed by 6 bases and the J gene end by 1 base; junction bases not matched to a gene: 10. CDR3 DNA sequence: TGTGCCAGCAGGAGGACAGGGCGAAATATTAACTATGGCTACACCTTC. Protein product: CASRRTGRNINYGYTF.

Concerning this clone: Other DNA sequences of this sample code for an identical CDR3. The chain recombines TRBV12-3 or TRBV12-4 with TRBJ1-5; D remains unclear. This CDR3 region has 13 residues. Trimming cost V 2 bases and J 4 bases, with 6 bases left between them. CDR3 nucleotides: TGTGCCAGCAGTTTAAGTGGAAATCAGCCCCAGCATTTT. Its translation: CASSLSGNQPQHF.

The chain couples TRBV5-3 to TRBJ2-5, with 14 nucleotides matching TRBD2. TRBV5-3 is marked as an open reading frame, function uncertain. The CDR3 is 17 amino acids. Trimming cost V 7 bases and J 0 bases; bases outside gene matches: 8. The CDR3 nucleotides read TGTGCCAGACCCCCGGGACTAGCGGGAGAGTACCAAGAGACCCAGTACTTC. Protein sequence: CARPPGLAGEYQETQYF.

The CDR3 DNA follows: TGTGCCAGCAGTTACTTTATGAACACTGAAGCTTTCTTT. This codes for CASSYFMNTEAFF. The chain uses TRBV6-2 or TRBV6-3 and TRBJ1-1; D gene ambiguous. V dropped 1 base and J dropped 0 bases, with 3 bases sitting between them. This CDR3 is 13 amino acids long. Germline values: CDR1 MNHEY, CDR2 SVGEGT.

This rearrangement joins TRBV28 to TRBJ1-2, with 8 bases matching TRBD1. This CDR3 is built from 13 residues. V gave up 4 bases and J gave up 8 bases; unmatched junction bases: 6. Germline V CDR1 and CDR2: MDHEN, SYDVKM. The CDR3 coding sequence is TGTGCCAGCAGTTCCGGGACAGGTGACGGCTACACCTTC. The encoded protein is CASSSGTGDGYTF.